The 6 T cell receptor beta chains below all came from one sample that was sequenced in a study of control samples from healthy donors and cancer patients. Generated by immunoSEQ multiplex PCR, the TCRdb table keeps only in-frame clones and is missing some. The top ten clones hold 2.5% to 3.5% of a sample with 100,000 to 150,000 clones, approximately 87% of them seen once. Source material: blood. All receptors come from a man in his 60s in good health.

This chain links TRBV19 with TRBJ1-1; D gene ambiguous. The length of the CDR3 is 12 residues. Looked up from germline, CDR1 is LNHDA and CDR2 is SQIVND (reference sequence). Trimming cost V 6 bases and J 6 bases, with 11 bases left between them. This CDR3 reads CASSSMGPEAFF. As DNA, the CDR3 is TGTGCCAGTAGCTCCATGGGCCCTGAAGCTTTCTTT.

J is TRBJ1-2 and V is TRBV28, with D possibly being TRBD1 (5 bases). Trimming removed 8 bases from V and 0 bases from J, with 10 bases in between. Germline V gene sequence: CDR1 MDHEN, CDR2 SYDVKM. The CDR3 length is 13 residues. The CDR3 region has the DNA TGTGCCAGCGGGGGAGTGGCTAACTATGGCTACACCTTC. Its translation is CASGGVANYGYTF.

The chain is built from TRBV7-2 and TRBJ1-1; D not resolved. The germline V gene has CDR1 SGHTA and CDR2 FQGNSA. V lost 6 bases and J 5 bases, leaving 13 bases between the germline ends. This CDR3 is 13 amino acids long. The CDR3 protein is CASSPLEGTEAFF. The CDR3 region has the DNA TGTGCCAGCAGTCCCTTAGAGGGAACTGAAGCTTTCTTT.

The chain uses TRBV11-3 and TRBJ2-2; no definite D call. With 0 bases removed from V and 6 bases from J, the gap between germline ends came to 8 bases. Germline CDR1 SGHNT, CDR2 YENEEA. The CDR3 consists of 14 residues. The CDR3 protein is CASSLDMSSGELFF. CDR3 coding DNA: TGTGCCAGCAGCTTAGATATGAGTTCCGGGGAGCTGTTTTTT.

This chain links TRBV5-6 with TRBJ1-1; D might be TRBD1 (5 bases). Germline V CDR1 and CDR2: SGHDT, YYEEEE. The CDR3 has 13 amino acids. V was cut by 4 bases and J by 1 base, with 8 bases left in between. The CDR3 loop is CASSMGRNTEAFF. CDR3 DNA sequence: TGTGCCAGCAGCATGGGACGGAACACTGAAGCTTTCTTT.

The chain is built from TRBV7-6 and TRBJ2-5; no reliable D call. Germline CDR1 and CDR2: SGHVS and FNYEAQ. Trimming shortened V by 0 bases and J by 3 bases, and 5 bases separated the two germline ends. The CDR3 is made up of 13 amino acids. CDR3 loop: CASSLARKETQYF. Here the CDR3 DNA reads TGTGCCAGCAGCTTAGCGAGGAAAGAGACCCAGTACTTC. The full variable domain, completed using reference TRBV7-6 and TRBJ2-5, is GAGVSQSPRYKVTKRGQDVALRCDPISGHVSLYWYRQALGQGPEFLTYFNYEAQQDKSGLPNDRFSAERPEGSISTLTIQRTEQRDSAMYRCASSLARKETQYFGPGTRLLVL.